This T cell receptor (beta chain) was sequenced in a study of T cell responses to AZD1222 COVID-19 vaccine. Study at large: The study pooled second doses at about 4 or about 12 weeks. Points from the study as a whole: Spike-spanning, vaccine-associated CD4 TCRs were dominant at 160-218 and 743-854. Sampling captured repertoires only after the peak T cell response. Clonal diversity was possibly underestimated; the donors were predominantly white British and more often female.

Regarding this clone: The antigen remains unidentified.

Measured with immunoSEQ multiplex PCR; TCRdb has only the in-frame clones, and not every one. The sample has 130,000 or so clones; 92% are singletons. The CDR3 sequence is 11 residues long. From germline, CDR1 is MNHEY and CDR2 SVGAGI. V lost 6 bases and J lost 0, with 2 bases in between. The gene calls are TRBV6-5 and TRBJ1-1, with D unresolved. This sequence was found in an adult in good health. The sample was peripheral blood, taken on day 0 of AZD1222 vaccination. CDR3 region: CASRVNTEAFF. The DNA for the CDR3 is TGTGCCAGCAGAGTGAACACTGAAGCTTTCTTT.